This T cell receptor beta chain is drawn from a study of shared clonotypes between healthy human individuals. A note on this clone: Its cognate antigen is unknown.

The assay was immunoSEQ multiplex PCR, and TCRdb's table has in-frame clones only and misses some. The sample has over 850,000 clones; around 82% are singletons. Study outcomes and limitations: Naive subsets typically showed greater estimated richness than memory subsets.

None of the donors, who were healthy HIV-negative adults, had recently had acute infections or vaccinations. Adults of Caucasian background living in Nashville, Tennessee made up all donors. Germline CDR1 LGHNA, CDR2 YNFKEQ. The CDR3 is 17 amino acids. The ends were cut back, 0 bases at V and 4 bases at J, with 15 bases in the middle. The rearrangement links TRBV4-2 to TRBJ2-2, with D maybe TRBD2 (6 bases). The TCR originated in a man between 18 and 35 years old in good health. Some clones in this sample may be carry-over from other donors' samples. The sequencing sample was made of memory CD4+ T cells from PBMCs. Subset specified: CD45RA-negative fraction. DNA of the CDR3: TGTGCCAGCAGCCAAGATCCGGGCGGGGCCCTCACCGGGGAGCTGTTTTTT. Its protein is CASSQDPGGALTGELFF.